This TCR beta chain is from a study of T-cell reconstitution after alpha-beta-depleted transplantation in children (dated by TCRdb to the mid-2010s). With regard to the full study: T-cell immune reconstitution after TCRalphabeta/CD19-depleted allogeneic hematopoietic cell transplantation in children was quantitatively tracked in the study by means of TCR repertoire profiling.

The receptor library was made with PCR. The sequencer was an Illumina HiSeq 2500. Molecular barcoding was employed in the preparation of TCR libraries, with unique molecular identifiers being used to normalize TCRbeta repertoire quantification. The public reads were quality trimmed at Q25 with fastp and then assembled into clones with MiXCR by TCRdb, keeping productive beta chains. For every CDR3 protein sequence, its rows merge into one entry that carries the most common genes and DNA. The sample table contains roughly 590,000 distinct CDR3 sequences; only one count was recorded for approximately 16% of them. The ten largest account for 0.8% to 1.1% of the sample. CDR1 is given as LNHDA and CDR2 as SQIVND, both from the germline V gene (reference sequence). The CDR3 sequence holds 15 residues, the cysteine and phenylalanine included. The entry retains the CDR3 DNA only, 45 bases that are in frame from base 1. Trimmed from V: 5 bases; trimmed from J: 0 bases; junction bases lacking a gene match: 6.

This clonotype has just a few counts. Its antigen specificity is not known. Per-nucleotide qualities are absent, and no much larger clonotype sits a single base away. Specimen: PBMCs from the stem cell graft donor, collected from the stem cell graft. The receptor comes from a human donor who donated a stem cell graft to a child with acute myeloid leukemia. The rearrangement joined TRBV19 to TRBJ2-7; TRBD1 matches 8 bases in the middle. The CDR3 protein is CASSGPGQDSYEQYF. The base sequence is TGTGCCAGTAGTGGCCCGGGACAGGACTCCTACGAGCAGTACTTC.